These 5 T cell receptor beta chains were sequenced from one sample in a study of beta chain features in type 1 diabetes. For these TCRs, the target antigens are not known. Study-level points and caveats: Moderate yet significant TCRB CDR3 shortening was seen in Type 1 diabetes patients in all four CD4+ subsets.

The whole isolated RNA underwent reverse transcription, so sequencing captured expressed TCRB transcripts. Profiled with immunoSEQ multiplex PCR; TCRdb holds only in-frame clones, not every one. The sample has 630,000 or so clones, over 12% seen once. Specimen: naive CD4+ T cells from blood. These receptors all come from a man aged 18 to 29 with type 1 diabetes.

The gene calls are TRBV5-4 and TRBJ2-5, with 8 bases aligning to TRBD1. The V and J ends lost 3 bases and 4 bases, in that order; junction bases with no gene match: 2. CDR3 length: 13 residues. Germline V gives CDR1 SGHNT, CDR2 YYREEE (reference sequence). The CDR3 here is CASSSDRAETQYF. DNA for the CDR3: TGTGCCAGCAGCTCGGACAGGGCAGAGACCCAGTACTTC.

The chain uses TRBV27 and TRBJ2-7; D not certain. The CDR3 contains 14 residues. V lost 3 bases and J 0 bases, leaving 9 bases between the germline ends. The germline gives CDR1 MNHEY, CDR2 SMNVEV (reference sequence). CDR3 sequence reads: CASSLHAGSYEQYF. CDR3 nucleotides: TGTGCCAGCAGTTTGCACGCAGGCTCCTACGAGCAGTACTTC.

This chain's CDR3 is CASSPPSGGSTEAFF. The DNA for the CDR3 is TGTGCCAGCAGCCCCCCCTCAGGCGGAAGCACTGAAGCTTTCTTT. The chain links TRBV6-5 to TRBJ1-1; D unresolved. Trimming cost V 6 bases and J 4 bases, with 18 bases left between them. The CDR3 is 15 residues long. The germline V gene has CDR1 MNHEY and CDR2 SVGAGI.

This clone was counted between two and nine times. The chain couples TRBV9 to TRBJ2-7; 9 bases map to TRBD1. With 0 bases clipped from V and 3 bases from J, the junction kept 10 bases outside the gene matches. Germline values: CDR1 SGDLS, CDR2 YYNGEE. The CDR3 covers 17 residues. CDR3 nucleotide sequence: TGTGCCAGCAGCGTAGGGGTTATGGGACAGGGACACTACGAGCAGTACTTC. Protein sequence: CASSVGVMGQGHYEQYF.

The genes are TRBV6-5 and TRBJ1-2; 10 nucleotides agree with TRBD1. The CDR3 covers 14 residues. Looked up from germline, CDR1 is MNHEY and CDR2 is SVGAGI. Unmatched junction bases numbered 5, after V lost 2 bases and J lost 8 bases. The CDR3 loop reads CASSYETGGRGYTF. DNA of the CDR3: TGTGCCAGCAGTTACGAGACAGGGGGCCGAGGCTACACCTTC.